This T cell receptor beta chain was profiled in a study of memory CD4+ T cells and cytomegalovirus serostatus. Single viable CD3+CD4+CD8-CD45RO+ cells were sorted as the memory CD4+ T cells. Measured with immunoSEQ multiplex PCR; TCRdb has only the in-frame clones, and not every one. Counted here are about 61,000 clones, about 81% occurring once; the ten biggest clones make up 0.88%. Input material: memory CD4+ T cells from blood. The receptor's source is an adult in good health and CMV-seronegative.

The CDR3: CASSSMGWNTEAFF. CDR3 nucleotides: TGTGCCAGCAGCTCCATGGGGTGGAACACTGAAGCTTTCTTT. The chain carries TRBV7-9 and TRBJ1-1; no definite D call. The germline V and J ends were trimmed by 4 bases and 1 base, with 10 bases remaining between them. The CDR3 loop spans 14 amino acids. The germline V gene encodes CDR1 SEHNR and CDR2 FQNEAQ (reference sequence).